This entry lists 12 T cell receptor beta chains sequenced from one sample in a study of T-cell reconstitution after alpha-beta-depleted transplantation in children. Unique molecular identifiers were built into the TCRbeta library. TCRdb ran MiXCR on the PCR reads and lists one entry per CDR3 protein. The repertoire includes some 840,000 distinct CDR3 sequences, approximately 15% of them detected once, and under 6% sits in the top ten. The sample was PBMCs, mostly from graft donor cells, taken 360 days after TCRalphabeta/CD19-depleted stem cell transplant. These receptors originate from a male patient aged 10 to 17 who had a stem cell transplant for acute lymphoblastic leukemia, so the T cells may come from the graft donor.

This clonotype was seen a handful of times. The V call is TRBV28, the J call TRBJ2-7, with D unresolved. Germline V CDR1 and CDR2: MDHEN, SYDVKM. Deletions cut 2 bases from V and 3 bases from J, with 17 bases between. The CDR3 covers 16 residues. Written as DNA, the CDR3 is TGTGCCAGCAGTTTAACTTGGAGAAGCAGTAGCTACGAGCAGTACTTC. The encoded protein is CASSLTWRSSSYEQYF.

The chain employs TRBV15 and TRBJ2-7; D gene ambiguous. Germline V lookup: CDR1 LNHNV, CDR2 YYDKDF (reference sequence). The CDR3 runs to 13 residues. V was cut by 0 bases and J by 0 bases, with 3 bases left in between. As DNA, the CDR3 is TGTGCCACCAGCAGAGAGGTCTCCTACGAGCAGTACTTC. It specifies CATSREVSYEQYF.

The rearrangement uses TRBV5-1 and TRBJ2-3; 7 bases are a match to TRBD2. After removal of 6 bases from V and 0 bases from J, the junction contained 13 bases not matched to a gene. Per the germline V gene, CDR1 is SGHRS and CDR2 is YFSETQ. This CDR3 region has 17 residues. The CDR3: CASKVPGGPTSTDTQYF. In DNA, the CDR3 is TGCGCCAGCAAAGTTCCGGGAGGCCCAACGAGCACAGATACGCAGTATTTT.

This clonotype was picked up a small number of times. The rearrangement joins TRBV10-2 to TRBJ1-5; TRBD1 matches at 7 bases. The germline CDR1 and CDR2 sequences are WSHSY and SAAADI. The CDR3 runs to 15 residues. After removal of 4 bases from V and 4 bases from J, the junction contained 7 bases not matched to a gene. This CDR3 is CASSAPDRANQPQHF. In nucleotides, the CDR3 is TGCGCCAGCAGTGCTCCCGACAGGGCGAATCAGCCCCAGCATTTT.

There are many counts of this clonotype. The V gene is TRBV29-1, the J gene TRBJ2-5; tentatively, D is TRBD2 (5 bases). The V gene lost 5 bases and the J gene lost 5 bases, with 15 bases spanning the gap. The CDR3 covers 13 residues. CDR1 and CDR2 (germline): SQVTM, ANQGSEA. This CDR3 is CSVYEGRRETQYF. CDR3 in DNA: TGCAGCGTTTACGAGGGTCGGAGGGAGACCCAGTACTTC.

This clonotype occurred many times. The CDR3 nucleotides are TGTGCCAGCAGCCGTACTAGCGGGAGACGCACAGATACGCAGTATTTT. Translation: CASSRTSGRRTDTQYF. The chain links TRBV7-2 to TRBJ2-3, with 11 positions matching TRBD2. The CDR3 extends over 16 amino acids. Unmatched junction bases numbered 5, after V lost 5 bases and J lost 1 base. Per the germline V gene, CDR1 is SGHTA and CDR2 is FQGNSA.

This clonotype was observed at least ten times. The gene calls are TRBV12-3 or TRBV12-4 and TRBJ2-7; D gene unclear. The CDR3 spans 10 residues. With 3 bases removed from V and 6 bases from J, the gap between germline ends came to 3 bases. CDR3 sequence reads: CASSLSEQYF. CDR3 DNA sequence: TGTGCCAGCAGTTTGTCCGAGCAGTACTTC.

The chain uses TRBV7-2 and TRBJ2-1; D not certain. V was trimmed by 4 bases and J by 15 bases, leaving 19 bases between them. CDR3 size: 13 residues. Looked up from germline, CDR1 is SGHTA and CDR2 is FQGNSA. CDR3 DNA: TGTGCCAGCAGCTCCCTACACGTACCGTTACCGTTCTTC. Translating it yields CASSSLHVPLPFF.

The V gene is TRBV4-1, the J gene TRBJ2-1, with 8 bases fitting TRBD2. This CDR3 has 14 amino acids. J gave up 9 bases and V 4 bases, and 8 bases lay outside the gene matches. Germline V gene sequence: CDR1 MGHRA, CDR2 YSYEKL. The CDR3 is CASSRGLAGGEQFF. As DNA, the CDR3 is TGCGCCAGCAGCCGTGGACTAGCTGGGGGTGAGCAGTTCTTC.

This clonotype was observed a handful of times. This rearrangement joins TRBV3-1 to TRBJ2-1; D is unresolved. Germline loops: CDR1 LGHDT, CDR2 YNNKEL (reference sequence). Trimming removed 4 bases from V and 10 bases from J, with 11 bases in between. CDR3 size: 12 residues. Written as DNA, the CDR3 is TGTGCCAGCAGCCGACCCGACGGGGAGCAGTTCTTC. Protein product: CASSRPDGEQFF.

This clonotype has just a few counts. The J gene is TRBJ2-1, the V gene TRBV7-3; 8 bases are shared with TRBD1. The germline V gene has CDR1 SGHTA and CDR2 FQGTGA. Unmatched junction bases numbered 8, after V lost 1 base and J lost 12 bases. The CDR3 length is 14 residues. CDR3 loop: CASSLMGQDARQFF. In DNA, the CDR3 is TGTGCCAGCAGCTTAATGGGACAGGACGCCCGGCAGTTCTTC.

The chain combines TRBV4-1 with TRBJ2-7, with D perhaps matching TRBD2 (5 bases). The CDR3 covers 16 residues. In germline, CDR1 is MGHRA, CDR2 YSYEKL. Trimming removed 1 base from V and 4 bases from J, with 17 bases in between. This chain's CDR3 is CASSQGSAPRGYEQYF. The CDR3 region has the DNA TGCGCCAGCAGCCAAGGGAGCGCTCCCCGGGGTTACGAGCAGTACTTC.